These 19 T cell receptor beta chains were all obtained from the same sample, sequenced in a study of blood T cells in healthy people across ages. A second about 6 to 12 cycle PCR used barcoded and J-beta primers. TCRdb processed the 5' RACE reads anew with MiXCR; each CDR3 protein has one entry. The sample lists nearly 800,000 distinct CDR3 sequences, 20% to 25% occurring once. The data were also submitted as part of a second study, on T cells of mothers and their children.

Sequencing used blood. The receptors derive from a boy between 10 and 17 years old in good health.

Of note for this clonotype: A read error may produce the germline difference seen at one junction end. The chain joins TRBV7-7 to TRBJ1-4; no definite D call. Germline CDR1 is SSHAT and CDR2 is FNYEAQ (reference sequence). The CDR3 length is 19 residues. CDR3 bases: TGTGCTAGCAGCTTAGCGGTAGGCAGGAGGACGGCAACTAATGAAAAACTGTTTTTT. This sequence encodes CASSLAVGRRTATNEKLFF.

This clonotype was seen a handful of times. In nucleotides, the CDR3 is TGTGCCAGCAGCTCGCCTAGCGGGGGGTTTGACAATGAGCAGTTCTTC. This translates into CASSSPSGGFDNEQFF. The gene calls are TRBV7-9 and TRBJ2-1; 11 nucleotides agree with TRBD2. V was pared by 4 bases and J by 5 bases, with 7 bases of the junction left unmatched. CDR1 is SEHNR and CDR2 is FQNEAQ in the germline V gene (reference sequence). This CDR3 contains 16 residues.

This clonotype was detected only a few times. The rearrangement uses TRBV6-5 and TRBJ2-5; TRBD2 might be the D (6 bases). The J call may be wrong; the DNA end is better matched by TRBJ2-7. The CDR3 has 15 amino acids. CDR1 and CDR2 (germline): MNHEY, SVGAGI. CDR3 in amino acids: CASSYSEGPTYEQYF. Here the CDR3 DNA reads TGTGCCAGCAGTTACTCGGAGGGCCCCACCTACGAGCAGTACTTC.

This clonotype was counted at least ten times. The junction shows a germline mismatch at one end, possibly a read error. The genes are TRBV18 and TRBJ1-1; D gene ambiguous. Germline V lookup: CDR1 KGHSH, CDR2 LQKENI. The CDR3 contains 13 residues. The CDR3 DNA reads TGCGCCAGCAGCCCAGGACGTAACACTGAAGCTTTCTTT. This gives the protein CASSPGRNTEAFF. The full variable domain, rest sourced from reference TRBV18 and TRBJ1-1, is NAGVMQNPRHLVRRRGQEARLRCSPMKGHSHVYWYRQLPEEGLKFMVYLQKENIIDESGMPKERFSAEFPKEGPSILRIQQVVRGDSAAYFCASSPGRNTEAFFGQGTRLTVV.

The rearrangement joins TRBV3-1 to TRBJ1-3; TRBD1 matches at 9 bases. The germline gives CDR1 LGHDT, CDR2 YNNKEL (reference sequence). The CDR3 loop spans 18 amino acids. Unmatched junction bases numbered 9, after V lost 0 bases and J lost 3 bases. The CDR3 region is CASSQDYLWTGVGNTIYF. CDR3 bases: TGTGCCAGCAGCCAAGATTATTTGTGGACAGGGGTTGGAAACACCATATATTTT.

The J gene is TRBJ2-1, the V gene TRBV7-9, with TRBD1 matching over 7 bases. CDR1 and CDR2 (germline): SEHNR, FQNEAQ (reference sequence). The CDR3 is 10 amino acids. Trimming cost V 8 bases and J 9 bases; bases outside gene matches: 1. The CDR3 nucleotides are TGTGCCAGCGACAGGGTTGAGCAGTTCTTC. Protein sequence: CASDRVEQFF. Full variable domain (remainder filled in from reference TRBV7-9 and TRBJ2-1): DTGVSQNPRHKITKRGQNVTFRCDPISEHNRLYWYRQTLGQGPEFLTYFQNEAQLEKSRLLSDRFSAERPKGSFSTLEIQRTEQGDSAMYLCASDRVEQFFGPGTRLTVL.

This clonotype was found a few times. The chain has TRBV15 and TRBJ1-1, with D possibly TRBD1 on 5 matching bases. Trimming stripped 4 bases from V and 1 base from J, with 13 bases between. Germline CDR1 and CDR2: LNHNV and YYDKDF (reference sequence). The CDR3 contains 15 residues. This CDR3 reads CATSTPGLPNTEAFF. Written as DNA, the CDR3 is TGTGCCACCAGCACCCCAGGGCTCCCGAACACTGAAGCTTTCTTT.

The V and J genes are TRBV11-2 and TRBJ2-5, with 13 bases fitting TRBD2. V shed 6 bases, J shed 5 bases, and the junction held 12 bases outside the gene matches. This CDR3 contains 17 residues. CDR1 SGHAT and CDR2 FQNNGV come from the germline V gene. DNA of the CDR3: TGTGCCAGCAGATTGACGGCACTAGCGGGAGGGTTTGAGACCCAGTACTTC. Translated, it gives CASRLTALAGGFETQYF.

The chain combines TRBV12-3 or TRBV12-4 with TRBJ2-5; D unclear. The CDR3 has 12 amino acids. With 3 bases removed from V and 5 bases from J, the gap between germline ends came to 7 bases. CDR3 residues: CASSFDRETQYF. The CDR3 DNA sequence: TGTGCCAGCAGTTTTGACCGGGAGACCCAGTACTTC.

This clonotype occurred a few times. V is TRBV28 and J is TRBJ2-4; D not resolved. V lost 3 bases and J 6 bases, leaving 12 bases between the germline ends. Germline V gene sequence: CDR1 MDHEN, CDR2 SYDVKM. This CDR3 region has 14 residues. Here the CDR3 reads CASSLNIFVNIQYF. CDR3 sequence (DNA): TGTGCCAGCAGTTTGAATATTTTCGTAAACATTCAGTACTTC. Full variable domain (outside the CDR3, taken from reference TRBV28 and TRBJ2-4): DVKVTQSSRYLVKRTGEKVFLECVQDMDHENMFWYRQDPGLGLRLIYFSYDVKMKEKGDIPEGYSVSREKKERFSLILESASTNQTSMYLCASSLNIFVNIQYFGAGTRLSVL.

The J gene is TRBJ1-2, the V gene TRBV5-5, with TRBD1 identical over 9 bases. Germline V gene data show CDR1 as SGHKS and CDR2 as YYEKEE (reference sequence). The CDR3 contains 15 residues. V was pared by 2 bases and J by 5 bases, with 7 bases of the junction left unmatched. The CDR3 DNA reads as TGTGCCAGCAGCTTCACCCTGGACAGGGGTTATGGCTACACCTTC. This codes for CASSFTLDRGYGYTF.

This clonotype has more than one count but fewer than ten. The J gene is TRBJ1-2, the V gene TRBV5-1, with D tentatively TRBD1 (6 bases). V lost 3 bases and J 6 bases, leaving 9 bases between the germline ends. This CDR3 is built from 12 residues. The germline V gene has CDR1 SGHRS and CDR2 YFSETQ. CDR3 sequence (DNA): TGCGCCAGCAGCTACAGGGATAATGGCTACACCTTC. This codes for CASSYRDNGYTF.

CDR3 sequence (DNA): TGTGCCAGCAGCCAGAGACTAGTGGGAGCGGGCACAGATACGCAGTATTTT. Amino acid sequence: CASSQRLVGAGTDTQYF. The genes are TRBV3-1 and TRBJ2-3; D possibly corresponds to TRBD2 (6 bases). Deletions cut 3 bases from V and 1 base from J, with 17 bases between. The CDR3 length is 17 residues. Germline loops: CDR1 LGHDT, CDR2 YNNKEL (reference sequence).

The chain combines TRBV5-5 with TRBJ2-3; 8 nucleotides match TRBD2. The CDR3 has 17 amino acids. J was trimmed by 1 base and V by 0 bases; bases with no gene match: 7. Germline V gene lookup returns CDR1 SGHKS and CDR2 YYEKEE (reference sequence). CDR3 in DNA: TGTGCCAGCAGCTTGGTGGGCGAAGCGGGAGGCACAGATACGCAGTATTTT. Translation: CASSLVGEAGGTDTQYF.

J is TRBJ1-3 and V is TRBV12-3 or TRBV12-4; D ambiguous. This CDR3 spans 16 amino acids. Trimming left V 6 bases short and J 0 bases short, with 15 bases between. Written as DNA, the CDR3 is TGTGCCAGCAGCCGGAAGGACTATAGCTCTGGAAACACCATATATTTT. Translated: CASSRKDYSSGNTIYF.

The chain couples TRBV20-1 to TRBJ1-2, with 7 bases that match TRBD1. Germline V lookup: CDR1 DFQATT, CDR2 SNEGSKA (reference sequence). This CDR3 is 13 amino acids long. The V segment lost 1 base and the J segment 3 bases; nucleotides outside the gene matches: 2. The CDR3, as DNA: TGCAGTGCTAGAGTGGGGACAGACTATGGCTACACCTTC. This translates into CSARVGTDYGYTF.

This clonotype was detected only a few times. This rearrangement joins TRBV29-1 to TRBJ2-5; D uncertain. The J call may be mistaken, given a closer DNA end match to TRBJ2-1. The CDR3 totals 10 residues. CDR1 SQVTM and CDR2 ANQGSEA come from the germline V gene. CDR3 protein: CSVEDRGQFF. The CDR3 nucleotides read TGCAGCGTTGAAGATCGCGGGCAGTTCTTC.

This clonotype has a handful of counts. V and J are TRBV28 and TRBJ1-1, with 9 bases matching TRBD1. V was clipped by 4 bases and J by 4 bases; unmatched bases: 7. This CDR3 spans 15 amino acids. Germline V gives CDR1 MDHEN, CDR2 SYDVKM. The CDR3 protein is CASSSPTGGITEAFF. The CDR3 DNA is TGTGCCAGCAGTTCTCCGACAGGGGGTATCACTGAAGCTTTCTTT.

This clonotype was counted only a few times. V and J are TRBV29-1 and TRBJ2-7; D ambiguous. The germline V and J ends were trimmed by 6 bases and 6 bases, with 18 bases remaining between them. The CDR3 is made up of 13 amino acids. Germline V gene sequence: CDR1 SQVTM, CDR2 ANQGSEA. CDR3 loop: CSVLGLLSLEQYF. The DNA of the CDR3 is TGCAGCGTGCTCGGGTTATTGTCGCTCGAGCAGTACTTC.